This record concerns one T cell receptor (beta chain) sequence. The antigen remains unidentified. The CDR3 covers 13 residues. Trimming cost V 4 bases and J 4 bases; bases outside gene matches: 3. Molecules of cDNA were individually given unique molecular identifiers that were attached to them. TCRdb ran MiXCR on the 5' RACE reads and lists one entry per CDR3 protein. The table has 55,000 to 75,000 distinct CDR3 sequences, approximately 9.3% seen once; the top ten hold 1.2%. These data come from a study of early T cells in non-severe SARS-CoV-2 infection. About the study: Unsorted whole-blood RNA was sequenced in bulk, leaving chains unpaired. Study outcomes and limitations: A preference for anti-spike CD8 responses marked VDJdb matching, which missed private and CD4 specificities.

V gene TRBV12-3 or TRBV12-4 combines with J gene TRBJ1-2, with 7 bases matching TRBD1. The receptor was derived from an adult who was a healthcare worker with PCR-confirmed SARS-CoV-2 infection or an uninfected control (not recorded which). Material: whole blood. CDR3 region: CASSYRGAYGYTF. The DNA for the CDR3 is TGTGCCAGCAGTTACAGGGGAGCCTATGGCTACACCTTC.